The present entry profiles one T cell receptor (beta chain) with its context. The PCR made use of 60 Vbeta and 13 Jbeta primers. The method was immunoSEQ multiplex PCR; TCRdb's version includes in-frame clones alone and lacks a portion of them. This listing includes just under 80,000 clones. The sample comes from a study of cytomegalovirus exposure and HLA in healthy donors. V lost 1 base, J lost 3 bases, and 6 bases lay in between. This CDR3 region has 13 residues. The V gene's germline CDR1 is LGHNA and CDR2 YNFKEQ. Input material: PBMCs. The V and J genes are TRBV4-2 and TRBJ2-5; the D is unclear. The clonotype was recovered from a man younger than 35 in good health and CMV-seropositive. DNA of the CDR3: TGTGCCAGCAGCCAAGCGTCGGAAGAGACCCAGTACTTC. This translates into CASSQASEETQYF.